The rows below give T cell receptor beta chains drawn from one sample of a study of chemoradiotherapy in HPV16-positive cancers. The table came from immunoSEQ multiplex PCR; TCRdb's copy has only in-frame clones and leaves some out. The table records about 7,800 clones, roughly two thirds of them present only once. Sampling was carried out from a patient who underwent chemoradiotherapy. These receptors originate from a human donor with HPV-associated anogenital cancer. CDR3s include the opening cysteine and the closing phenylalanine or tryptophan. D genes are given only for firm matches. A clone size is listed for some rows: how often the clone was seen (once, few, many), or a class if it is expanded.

CASSPQVRGGTDTQYF	TGTGCCAGCAGCCCACAGGTCAGGGGAGGCACAGATACGCAGTATTTT	-	-	16	TRBV7-3	TRBJ2-3
CASSSTGHRGYTF	TGTGCCAGCAGCTCTACAGGGCATCGGGGCTACACCTTC	-	few	13	TRBV5-4	TRBJ1-2
CASSFDKRNTEAFF	TGTGCCAGCAGCTTTGACAAGCGGAACACTGAAGCTTTCTTT	-	-	14	TRBV7-2	TRBJ1-1
CASSFTGRGLDTQYF	TGTGCCAGCAGTTTTACCGGGAGGGGGCTAGATACGCAGTATTTT	-	few	15	TRBV28	TRBJ2-3
CALGRNENTEAFF	TGTGCCTTGGGGCGCAACGAGAACACTGAAGCTTTCTTT	-	-	13	TRBV6-6	TRBJ1-1
CASSPSRGEGNQPQHF	TGTGCCAGTAGTCCTTCACGCGGAGAGGGGAATCAGCCCCAGCATTTT	-	few	16	TRBV19	TRBJ1-5
CASVRVRSNGYTF	TGTGCCAGCGTACGGGTCAGAAGCAATGGCTACACCTTC	-	-	13	TRBV6-1	TRBJ1-2
CASSLATVYSYNEQFF	TGCGCCAGCAGCTTGGCGACAGTATACTCCTACAATGAGCAGTTCTTC	-	-	16	TRBV5-1	TRBJ2-1
CASSEAGGPLNQPQHF	TGTGCCAGCAGTGAAGCGGGCGGGCCCCTCAATCAGCCCCAGCATTTT	-	few	16	TRBV6-1	TRBJ1-5
CASSLVAGGRTGELFF	TGTGCCAGCAGCTTGGTAGCGGGAGGGAGGACCGGGGAGCTGTTTTTT	TRBD2	-	16	TRBV5-4	TRBJ2-2
CASSRPSGGTEAFF	TGTGCCAGCTCACGTCCCAGCGGCGGCACTGAAGCTTTCTTT	-	-	14	TRBV18	TRBJ1-1
CAWRRGLYNSPLHF	TGTGCCTGGAGGCGGGGACTGTATAATTCACCCCTCCACTTT	-	-	14	TRBV30	TRBJ1-6
CASSPFLGYDTEAFF	TGTGCCAGCAGCCCTTTTTTAGGGTACGACACTGAAGCTTTCTTT	-	few	15	TRBV14	TRBJ1-1
CASSIEGTTTYEQYF	TGTGCCAGTAGTATAGAGGGGACAACTACATACGAGCAGTACTTC	-	-	15	TRBV19	TRBJ2-7
CASSTGTGGFSNTGELFF	TGTGCCAGTAGTACAGGGACAGGGGGCTTTTCGAACACCGGGGAGCTGTTTTTT	TRBD1	once	18	TRBV19	TRBJ2-2
CASSSPGPFLRSYNEQFF	TGCGCCAGCAGTTCCCCGGGACCGTTCCTCCGGTCCTACAATGAGCAGTTCTTC	-	-	18	TRBV10-1	TRBJ2-1
CASSLEGTVNEKLFF	TGTGCCAGCAGCTTGGAGGGGACAGTTAATGAAAAACTGTTTTTT	TRBD1	-	15	TRBV5-5	TRBJ1-4
CASSPRQSISGELFF	TGCGCCAGCAGCCCAAGACAGAGTATCTCTGGGGAGCTGTTTTTT	-	few	15	TRBV5-1	TRBJ2-2
CASSSGGRNTEAFF	TGTGCCAGCAGCTCGGGAGGGCGCAACACTGAAGCTTTCTTT	-	-	14	TRBV7-9	TRBJ1-1
CASSSTSGTTDTQYF	TGTGCCAGCAGCTCGACTAGCGGAACCACAGATACGCAGTATTTT	TRBD2	-	15	TRBV7-9	TRBJ2-3
CASSLYWGGAFF	TGTGCCAGCAGCTTATACTGGGGGGGAGCTTTCTTT	-	-	12	TRBV7-2	TRBJ1-1
CASSPHGGTEAFF	TGTGCCAGCAGCCCCCATGGTGGTACTGAAGCTTTCTTT	-	-	13	TRBV28	TRBJ1-1
CASSRGSGGLGSDTQYF	TGTGCCAGTAGCAGGGGCTCCGGGGGGCTAGGATCAGATACGCAGTATTTT	-	few	17	TRBV19	TRBJ2-3
CASSPQTGQNIQYF	TGTGCCAGCTCACCACAGACAGGTCAAAACATTCAGTACTTC	-	few	14	TRBV18	TRBJ2-4
CASSPLGSKDYEQYF	TGTGCCAGCTCACCCCTGGGGTCTAAAGACTACGAGCAGTACTTC	-	-	15	TRBV18	TRBJ2-7
CASRGTAPYNEQFF	TGTGCCAGCAGGGGGACGGCCCCCTACAATGAGCAGTTCTTC	-	-	14	TRBV27	TRBJ2-1
CASSLRQGAGELFF	TGTGCCAGCAGCTTACGACAGGGCGCCGGGGAGCTGTTTTTT	TRBD1	-	14	TRBV7-7	TRBJ2-2
CASSNRTDTEAFF	TGCGCCAGCAGCAATAGGACAGACACTGAAGCTTTCTTT	-	-	13	TRBV5-1	TRBJ1-1
CASRPGGGSTGELFF	TGTGCCAGCAGACCAGGGGGGGGGAGCACCGGGGAGCTGTTTTTT	-	-	15	TRBV7-9	TRBJ2-2
CSVDRLAGYNEQFF	TGCAGCGTTGACAGACTAGCGGGCTACAATGAGCAGTTCTTC	TRBD2	-	14	TRBV29-1	TRBJ2-1
CASSLRRWGGGSPLHF	TGTGCCAGCAGCTTACGGCGATGGGGCGGTGGTTCACCCCTCCACTTT	-	few	16	TRBV7-6	TRBJ1-6
CASSLGEGFYGYTF	TGTGCCAGCAGCTTAGGAGAAGGTTTCTATGGCTACACCTTC	-	-	14	TRBV11-2	TRBJ1-2
CASSPNTGGPETQYF	TGTGCCAGCAGCCCGAATACAGGGGGCCCGGAGACCCAGTACTTC	TRBD1	-	15	TRBV7-6	TRBJ2-5
CASSQTGVLNTEAFF	TGCGCCAGCAGCCAAACAGGGGTTTTGAACACTGAAGCTTTCTTT	TRBD1	once	15	TRBV4-1	TRBJ1-1
CASSAPPGIAF	TGTGCCAGCAGCGCCCCCCCAGGGATCGCTTTT	-	-	11	TRBV28	TRBJ2-2
CASSEGRRGEAFF	TGTGCCAGCAGTGAGGGGAGAAGGGGTGAAGCTTTCTTT	-	few	13	TRBV2	TRBJ1-1
CASRVTSSYNSPLHF	TGTGCCAGCAGGGTTACGAGCTCCTATAATTCACCCCTCCACTTT	-	-	15	TRBV2	TRBJ1-6
CASSVRSNQPQHF	TGTGCCAGCAGCGTTAGGAGCAATCAGCCCCAGCATTTT	-	-	13	TRBV7-2	TRBJ1-5
CASSILAGGASGNTIYF	TGTGCCAGTAGTATCCTTGCAGGGGGGGCCTCTGGAAACACCATATATTTT	TRBD1	-	17	TRBV19	TRBJ1-3
CSVQAGTFSYEQYF	TGCAGCGTCCAAGCCGGGACATTCTCCTACGAGCAGTACTTC	-	-	14	TRBV29-1	TRBJ2-7
CASSPGSGTGQGEQYF	TGTGCCAGCAGCCCCGGATCCGGGACAGGTCAAGGCGAGCAGTACTTC	TRBD1	-	16	TRBV7-8	TRBJ2-7
CASSLPGRVGEQYF	TGTGCCAGCAGCTTGCCGGGACGGGTGGGGGAGCAGTACTTC	-	-	14	TRBV5-4	TRBJ2-7
CASSLKYSGRSREQFF	TGTGCCAGCAGCTTAAAGTACAGCGGGAGGTCGCGAGAGCAGTTCTTC	TRBD2	once	16	TRBV7-8	TRBJ2-1
CSVVVAGNTIYF	TGCAGCGTGGTAGTAGCTGGAAACACCATATATTTT	-	-	12	TRBV29-1	TRBJ1-3
CASSHPQGEQFF	TGCGCCAGCAGCCACCCACAGGGGGAGCAGTTCTTC	TRBD1	-	12	TRBV4-3	TRBJ2-1
CASSLEARTVNTEAFF	TGTGCCAGCAGCTTGGAAGCTCGGACCGTGAACACTGAAGCTTTCTTT	-	once	16	TRBV5-6	TRBJ1-1
CASSLVTSGGFSYNEQFF	TGTGCCAGCAGTTTAGTGACTAGCGGGGGGTTCTCCTACAATGAGCAGTTCTTC	TRBD2	-	18	TRBV28	TRBJ2-1
CASSPPSARGNQPQHF	TGTGCCAGCTCACCTCCGTCGGCGAGGGGCAATCAGCCCCAGCATTTT	-	-	16	TRBV18	TRBJ1-5
CASSLSLAGFEGSPLHF	TGCGCCAGCAGCTTGTCGTTAGCGGGCTTTGAGGGTTCACCCCTCCACTTT	-	-	17	TRBV5-1	TRBJ1-6
CASSIGAFNTGELFF	TGTGCCAGCAGCATAGGGGCTTTCAACACCGGGGAGCTGTTTTTT	-	-	15	TRBV7-2	TRBJ2-2
CASSLTSGVYNEQFF	TGTGCCAGCAGCTTAACTAGCGGAGTTTACAATGAGCAGTTCTTC	-	-	15	TRBV7-3	TRBJ2-1
CASSLDRVRNSPLHF	TGTGCCAGCAGCTTAGACAGGGTCAGGAATTCACCCCTCCACTTT	-	-	15	TRBV11-2	TRBJ1-6